The entry below describes one T cell receptor (beta chain). Its antigen remains unidentified. Qualities for individual bases were not recorded, and no much larger clone is one base off. Collaborating institutions collected whole blood in K2EDTA tubes following their own protocols. For TCRbeta analysis, collaborators shipped samples as frozen whole blood, isolated PBMCs, or DNA extracted from either of those sample types. The data derive from a study of blood T cell repertoires in COVID-19 (TCRdb year 2020). About the study as a whole: Samples covering the acute and convalescent phases of COVID-19 were provided by collaborators in the United States, Italy and Spain. The dataset comprised deeply sampled blood TCRbeta repertoires from subjects exposed to, actively infected with, or recovered from COVID-19. The prospective study material was composed of cDNA or gDNA derived from T cells, B-cell-depleted T cells, or PBMCs. The sample metadata nearly always contained a de-identified subject ID, COVID-19 status, age in years and sex. Samples were obtained from the ongoing ImmuneRACE study (first 160 participants) and from 1,000 to 1,500 subjects provided by 6 global collaborators. The repertoires were released in a freely available public database meant as a resource for research on the immune response to SARS-CoV-2. Where available, HLA class I and class II types were taken from metadata supplied by the sample provider and were not determined by assay-based typing.

Beyond this particular receptor, the publication reports: Clinical and demographic metadata were provided uncurated, with the amount varying by source and participant.

The immunoSEQ Assay, a bias-controlled multiplex PCR, was used to amplify TCRbeta CDR3 regions from genomic DNA. As for the authors' bioinformatics: The number of nucleated cells in each sample was estimated by amplification of reference gene primers within the assay. To quantify the absolute abundance of each unique TCRbeta CDR3 rearrangement, sequence reads were collapsed and filtered. For each sample, productive Simpson clonality was calculated as the square root of Simpson's diversity index over productive rearrangements. TCRdb stores this immuneACCESS table with in-frame sequences only. Part of the clones is absent; in the studies checked, under half of the shortfall reflects unresolved V genes, and no reason is known for the rest. That table supplies the V and J calls and clone size; D and trimming were determined from the DNA. This sample has about 37,000 clones in its table, and 80% of those were observed once. In total, the top ten clones hold roughly an eighth of the sample.

Counted from cysteine to phenylalanine, this CDR3 has 14 amino acids. Only the CDR3 region is kept as DNA, spanning 42 bases read in frame from base 1. CDR1 and CDR2 (SGDLS, YYNGEE) derive from the germline V gene. Germline trimming amounts to 3 bases on V and 5 bases on J, with 4 as the count of junction bases outside the gene matches. The TCR comes from a woman between 70 and 85 years old with acute or convalescent COVID-19. The sequence links TRBV9 to TRBJ2-3; 9 central bases correspond to TRBD1. Material: peripheral blood. The nucleotides are TGTGCCAGCAGCGCCACAGGGGGCAGAGATACGCAGTATTTT. It translates to CASSATGGRDTQYF.